The entry below describes one T cell receptor (beta chain). Trimming cost V 6 bases and J 0 bases, with 8 bases left between them. In germline, CDR1 is MNHEY, CDR2 SVGAGI. The CDR3 is made up of 14 amino acids. This sample was included in a study of cytotoxic CD8 clonotypes in ibrutinib-treated CLL. As for the study in general: For this cohort, patients were some eleven relapsed/refractory and some 15 treatment-naive, while some 18 were IGHV unmutated. Per sample, productive templates averaged nearly 260,000 and productive rearrangements averaged 94,082.

Sequencing was performed with immunoSEQ multiplex PCR; in TCRdb, only in-frame clones are kept and a portion is missing. Here the sample spans 190,000 or so clones, 55% to 85% being singletons. The source is a human donor with chronic lymphocytic leukemia. Sequencing used PBMCs, obtained after 24 months of ibrutinib treatment. The rearrangement joins TRBV6-5 to TRBJ1-4; D ambiguous. This chain's CDR3 is CASREDATNEKLFF. CDR3 in DNA: TGTGCCAGCAGGGAGGATGCAACTAATGAAAAACTGTTTTTT.